This T cell receptor (beta chain) was found in a study of glioma-infiltrating T cells. Findings and limits, study-wide: Very few CDR3 sequences were shared between tissue and blood. Gliomas, especially low-grade, showed above-expected tissue-blood divergence; non-neoplastic patients showed below.

Using RNA template, CDR3s of TCR alpha and beta were amplified with iRepertoire arm-PCR. One-step reverse transcription and amplification started from roughly 100-400 ng of tissue mRNA or PBMC total RNA. TCRdb re-called the multiplex PCR reads with MiXCR, one entry per CDR3 protein. The data show under 200,000 distinct CDR3 sequences, about 40% seen once. This clonotype occurred many times. Its specificity is not known. This clonotype was obtained from a human donor with low-grade glioma or glioblastoma, undergoing nonglioma brain surgery, or in good health (not recorded which). Sequencing was done on a sample of glioma tissue, nonneoplastic brain tissue, or PBMCs (not recorded which).

The CDR3 region is CASRPAGRTDTQYF. The DNA for the CDR3 is TGTGCCAGCCGCCCAGCGGGGAGAACAGATACGCAGTATTTT. V and J are TRBV7-9 and TRBJ2-3, with 7 bases that match TRBD2. V lost 8 bases to trimming and J lost 3 bases; unmatched junction nucleotides: 8. Germline CDR1 is SEHNR and CDR2 is FQNEAQ (reference sequence). The CDR3 length is 14 residues.